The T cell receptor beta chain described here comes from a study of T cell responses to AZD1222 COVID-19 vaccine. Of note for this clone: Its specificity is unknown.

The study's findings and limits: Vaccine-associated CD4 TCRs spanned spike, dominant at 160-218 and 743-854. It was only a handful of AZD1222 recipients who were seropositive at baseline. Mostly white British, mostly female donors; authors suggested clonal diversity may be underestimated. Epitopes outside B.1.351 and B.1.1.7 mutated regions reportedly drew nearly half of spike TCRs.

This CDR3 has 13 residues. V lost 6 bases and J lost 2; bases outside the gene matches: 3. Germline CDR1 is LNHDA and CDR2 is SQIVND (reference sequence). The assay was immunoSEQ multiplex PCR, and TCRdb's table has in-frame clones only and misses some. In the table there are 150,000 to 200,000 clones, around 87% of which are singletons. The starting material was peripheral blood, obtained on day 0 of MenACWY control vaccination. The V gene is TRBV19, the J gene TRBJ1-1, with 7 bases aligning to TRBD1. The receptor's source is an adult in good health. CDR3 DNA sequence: TGTGCCAGTAGGGACAGGTATAACACTGAAGCTTTCTTT. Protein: CASRDRYNTEAFF.